What follows are 21 T cell receptor beta chains derived from one specimen sequenced in a study of blood T cell repertoires in COVID-19. Sequencing used immunoSEQ multiplex PCR; TCRdb keeps in-frame clones, though not all of them. The table has around 50,000 clones, more than 75% seen once. Sequenced input: peripheral blood. Receptors originate from a woman of 80 years or more with acute or convalescent COVID-19.

The V call is TRBV6-5, the J call TRBJ1-2, with a tentative D call TRBD1 (6 bases). CDR1 is MNHEY, CDR2 SVGAGI, per germline. The CDR3 covers 14 residues. V was clipped by 6 bases and J by 1 base, with 12 bases between them. The CDR3 sequence is CASSTGHFNYGYTF. The CDR3 DNA follows: TGTGCCAGCAGCACGGGACATTTTAACTATGGCTACACCTTC.

The genes are TRBV27 and TRBJ2-7; the match to TRBD1 covers 9 bases. V dropped 6 bases and J dropped 4; count of bases not matched to a gene: 7. The CDR3 covers 14 residues. The V gene's germline CDR1 is MNHEY and CDR2 SMNVEV (reference sequence). CDR3 protein: CASSQQGAQYEQYF. CDR3 DNA: TGTGCCAGCAGCCAACAGGGGGCCCAGTACGAGCAGTACTTC.

V gene TRBV3-1 (or the pseudogene TRBV3-2) combines with J gene TRBJ2-1, with 8 bases identical to TRBD1. The CDR3 runs 19 residues. Germline-derived CDR1 and CDR2 are LGHDT and YNNKEL (reference sequence). Trimming took 1 base from V and 0 from J; bases not matched to a gene: 11. The CDR3 sequence is CASSQVADRGLSSYNEQFF. The CDR3 bases are TGTGCCAGCAGCCAAGTCGCAGACAGGGGTCTAAGCTCCTACAATGAGCAGTTCTTC.

The CDR3 coding sequence is TGTGCCAGCAGTTTAGGAGGGACAGGTAATTCACCCCTCCACTTT. Its translation: CASSLGGTGNSPLHF. This chain uses TRBV28 with TRBJ1-6; 8 bases align to TRBD1. Germline CDR1 MDHEN, CDR2 SYDVKM. The ends lost 2 bases at V and 6 bases at J; junction bases unmatched: 3. This CDR3 comprises 15 residues. Full variable domain (rest looked up from reference TRBV28 and TRBJ1-6): DVKVTQSSRYLVKRTGEKVFLECVQDMDHENMFWYRQDPGLGLRLIYFSYDVKMKEKGDIPEGYSVSREKKERFSLILESASTNQTSMYLCASSLGGTGNSPLHFGNGTRLTVT.

The chain is built from TRBV25-1 and TRBJ2-7; 8 nucleotides agree with TRBD1. Looked up from germline, CDR1 is MGHDK and CDR2 is SYGVNS. V lost 4 bases, J lost 6 bases, and 8 bases stayed unmatched. The CDR3 has 14 amino acids. The CDR3 DNA is TGTGCCAGCAGTGCAGCGACAGGGGCGCTCGAGCAGTACTTC. Translation: CASSAATGALEQYF.

J is TRBJ1-1 and V is TRBV27, with 7 bases aligning to TRBD1. The CDR3 loop spans 13 amino acids. J was trimmed by 3 bases and V by 6 bases; bases with no gene match: 4. From germline, CDR1 is MNHEY and CDR2 SMNVEV (reference sequence). DNA for the CDR3: TGTGCCAGCAGCTCCACAGGGGACACTGAAGCTTTCTTT. This codes for CASSSTGDTEAFF.

The CDR3, as DNA: TGTGCCAGCAGCGTAGAGCCCACCGGAGGGGTCACAGATACGCAGTATTTT. Translated: CASSVEPTGGVTDTQYF. The chain employs TRBV9 and TRBJ2-3; D might be TRBD2 (6 bases). The CDR3 runs 17 residues. V lost 0 bases, J lost 2 bases, and 16 bases lay in between. Germline V gives CDR1 SGDLS, CDR2 YYNGEE.

This chain joins TRBV6-5 and TRBJ2-7; D call uncertain. The V and J ends lost 0 bases and 0 bases respectively, with 6 bases between them. CDR1 and CDR2 (germline): MNHEY, SVGAGI. CDR3 length: 14 residues. CDR3 in amino acids: CASSYSASSYEQYF. The CDR3 DNA reads as TGTGCCAGCAGTTACTCCGCTAGCTCCTACGAGCAGTACTTC.

The CDR3 DNA follows: TGTGCCAGTAGTATAGGGGGCGGGGTTGCCAAAAACATTCAGTACTTC. Amino acids: CASSIGGGVAKNIQYF. The rearrangement links TRBV19 to TRBJ2-4, with D maybe TRBD2 (6 bases). Germline values: CDR1 LNHDA, CDR2 SQIVND (reference sequence). The V and J ends lost 1 base and 1 base respectively, with 11 bases between them. This CDR3 is 16 amino acids long.

This chain joins TRBV18 and TRBJ1-5; D might be TRBD1 (5 bases). Trimming removed 5 bases at V and 3 bases at J, with 11 bases between. The CDR3 is 14 amino acids. Germline V CDR1 and CDR2: KGHSH, LQKENI. CDR3 nucleotides: TGTGCCAGCTCAAACGACAGCCCCAATCAGCCCCAGCATTTT. It codes for CASSNDSPNQPQHF. The whole variable domain, remainder taken from reference TRBV18 and TRBJ1-5, is NAGVMQNPRHLVRRRGQEARLRCSPMKGHSHVYWYRQLPEEGLKFMVYLQKENIIDESGMPKERFSAEFPKEGPSILRIQQVVRGDSAAYFCASSNDSPNQPQHFGDGTRLSIL.

The V and J genes are TRBV12-5 and TRBJ2-4, with 9 bases lining up with TRBD2. The CDR3 extends over 19 amino acids. Per germline, CDR1 LGHNT and CDR2 FRNRAP. J gave up 3 bases and V 0 bases, and 12 bases lay outside the gene matches. Written as DNA, the CDR3 is TGTGCTAGTGGTTTGGTAGGGTTTAGCGGGAGAAGAATCAAAAACATTCAGTACTTC. Its translation: CASGLVGFSGRRIKNIQYF.

V and J are TRBV3-1 (or the pseudogene TRBV3-2) and TRBJ1-1; 7 bases map to TRBD1. The CDR3 spans 12 residues. V dropped 1 base and J dropped 11; count of bases not matched to a gene: 4. Germline-derived CDR1 and CDR2 are LGHDT and YNNKEL (reference sequence). CDR3 DNA: TGTGCCAGCAGCCAAGGAGGGGGCGCGGCTTTCTTT. Residues: CASSQGGGAAFF.

The rearrangement links TRBV27 to TRBJ2-7, with 7 positions matching TRBD2. CDR1 MNHEY and CDR2 SMNVEV come from the germline V gene (reference sequence). CDR3 length: 14 amino acids. V dropped 5 bases and J dropped 2; count of bases not matched to a gene: 6. The CDR3 spells CASSGSAGTYEQYF. The CDR3 nucleotides are TGTGCCAGCAGTGGGTCAGCGGGGACCTACGAGCAGTACTTC.

Turning to this clone: A read error may account for a junction end that differs from germline. The V call is TRBV16, the J call TRBJ2-3, with TRBD2 as a possible D gene (5 bases). Germline-derived CDR1 and CDR2 are KGHSY and FQNENV. This CDR3 is built from 11 residues. The CDR3 coding sequence is TGTGCCAGCAGCCAAGGAGCGGCCCTCTCCTTT. Residues: CASSQGAALSF.

The chain carries TRBV6-5 and TRBJ2-7; D might be TRBD2 (6 bases). In germline, CDR1 is MNHEY, CDR2 SVGAGI. Trimming left V 7 bases short and J 4 bases short, with 14 bases between. The CDR3 contains 13 residues. The CDR3 DNA reads as TGTGCCAGCAACGCGGGACTGCCATACGAGCAGTACTTC. Translated: CASNAGLPYEQYF.

V usage is TRBV2 and J usage is TRBJ2-7; TRBD1 aligns across 7 bases. The CDR3 is 11 residues long. J was trimmed by 3 bases and V by 7 bases; bases with no gene match: 0. Germline V gene lookup returns CDR1 SNHLY and CDR2 FYNNEI. This CDR3 is CASTGGYEQYF. In DNA form, the CDR3 reads TGTGCCAGCACAGGGGGCTACGAGCAGTACTTC.

This rearrangement joins TRBV10-3 to TRBJ2-7, with TRBD1 identical over 7 bases. The V and J ends lost 2 bases and 3 bases, in that order; junction bases with no gene match: 10. CDR1 is ENHRY and CDR2 is SYGVKD in the germline V gene. The length of the CDR3 is 16 residues. CDR3 nucleotides: TGTGCCATCAGTGAGACTCGGTCAGGGGGTGGCTACGAGCAGTACTTC. Amino acids: CAISETRSGGGYEQYF.

This sequence joins TRBV18 and TRBJ2-1, with 9 bases that match TRBD1. The germline CDR1 and CDR2 sequences are KGHSH and LQKENI. V shed 3 bases and J 6 bases; nucleotides not matched to a gene: 3. The CDR3 is 14 amino acids. The CDR3 coding sequence is TGTGCCAGCTCACCGCGGACAGGGGCCAATGAGCAGTTCTTC. This codes for CASSPRTGANEQFF.

J is TRBJ1-6 and V is TRBV7-9; 9 bases map to TRBD1. After removal of 5 bases from V and 8 bases from J, the junction contained 4 bases not matched to a gene. Germline CDR1 reads SEHNR; CDR2 reads FQNEAQ (reference sequence). The CDR3 extends over 14 amino acids. CDR3 sequence: CASSTDRGYSPLHF. In DNA, the CDR3 is TGTGCCAGCAGCACGGACAGGGGTTATTCACCCCTCCACTTT.

The V call is TRBV5-6, the J call TRBJ1-2; D is possibly TRBD1 (6 bases). The CDR3 is 13 amino acids. The germline V and J ends were trimmed by 3 bases and 6 bases, with 12 bases remaining between them. The germline V gene encodes CDR1 SGHDT and CDR2 YYEEEE. CDR3 DNA: TGTGCCAGCAGCTCTTTCAACAGGGATGGCTACACCTTC. It specifies CASSSFNRDGYTF.

The rearrangement links TRBV28 to TRBJ1-1; D possibly corresponds to TRBD1 (6 bases). Looked up from germline, CDR1 is MDHEN and CDR2 is SYDVKM. V was shortened by 7 bases and J by 3 bases, with 18 bases between the two germline ends. The CDR3 extends over 15 amino acids. In nucleotides, the CDR3 is TGTGCCAGCACCCCCTCGGGGGGGCTTTACACTGAAGCTTTCTTT. As protein: CASTPSGGLYTEAFF.